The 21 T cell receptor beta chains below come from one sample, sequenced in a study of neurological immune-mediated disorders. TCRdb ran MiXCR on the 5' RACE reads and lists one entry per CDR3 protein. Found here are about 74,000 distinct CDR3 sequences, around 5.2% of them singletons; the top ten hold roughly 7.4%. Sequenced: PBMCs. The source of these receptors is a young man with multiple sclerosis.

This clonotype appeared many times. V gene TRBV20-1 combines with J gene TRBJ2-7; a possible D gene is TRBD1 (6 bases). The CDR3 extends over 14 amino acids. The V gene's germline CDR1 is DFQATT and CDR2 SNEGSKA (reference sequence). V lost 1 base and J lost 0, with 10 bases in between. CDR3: CSARARTASYEQYF. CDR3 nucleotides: TGCAGTGCTAGAGCCCGGACAGCCTCCTACGAGCAGTACTTC.

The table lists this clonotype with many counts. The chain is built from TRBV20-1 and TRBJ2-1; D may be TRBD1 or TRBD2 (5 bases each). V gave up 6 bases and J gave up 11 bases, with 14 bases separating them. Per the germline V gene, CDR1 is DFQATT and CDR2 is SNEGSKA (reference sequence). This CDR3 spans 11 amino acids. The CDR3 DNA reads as TGCAGTGCCGACTTGGGACCCAAGCAGTTCTTC. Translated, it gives CSADLGPKQFF.

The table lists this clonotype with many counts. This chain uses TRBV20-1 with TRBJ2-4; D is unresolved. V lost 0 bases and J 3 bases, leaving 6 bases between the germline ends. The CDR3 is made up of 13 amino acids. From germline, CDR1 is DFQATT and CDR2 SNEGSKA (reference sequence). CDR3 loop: CSAREQSKNIQYF. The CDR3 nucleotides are TGCAGTGCTAGAGAACAGAGCAAAAACATTCAGTACTTC.

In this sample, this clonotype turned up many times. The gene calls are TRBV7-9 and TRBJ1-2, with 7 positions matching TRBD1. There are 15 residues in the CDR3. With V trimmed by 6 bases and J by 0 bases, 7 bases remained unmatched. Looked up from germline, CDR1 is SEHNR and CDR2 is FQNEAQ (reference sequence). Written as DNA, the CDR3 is TGTGCCAGCAGACCGTGGACAGGCCCTAACTATGGCTACACCTTC. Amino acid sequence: CASRPWTGPNYGYTF.

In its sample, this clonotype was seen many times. The CDR3 region has the DNA TGTGCCACCAGTGACCTAAAGGACGGGGATGACAATGAGCAGTTCTTC. Protein product: CATSDLKDGDDNEQFF. The chain joins TRBV24-1 to TRBJ2-1, with D maybe TRBD2 (5 bases). The CDR3 length is 16 residues. V was cut by 4 bases and J by 5 bases, with 17 bases left in between. Germline assignment: CDR1 KGHDR and CDR2 SFDVKD.

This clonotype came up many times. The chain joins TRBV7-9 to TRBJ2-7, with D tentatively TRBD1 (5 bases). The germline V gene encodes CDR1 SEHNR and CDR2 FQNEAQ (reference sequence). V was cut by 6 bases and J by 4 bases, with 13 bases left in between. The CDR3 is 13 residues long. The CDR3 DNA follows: TGTGCCAGCAGTTCTGCAAGGGGATACGAGCAGTACTTC. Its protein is CASSSARGYEQYF.

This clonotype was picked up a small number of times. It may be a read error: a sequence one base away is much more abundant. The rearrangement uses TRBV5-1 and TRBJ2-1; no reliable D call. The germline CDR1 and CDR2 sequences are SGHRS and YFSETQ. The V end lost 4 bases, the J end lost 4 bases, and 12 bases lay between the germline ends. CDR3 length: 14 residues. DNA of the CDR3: TGCGCCAGCAGCCCGGGCGAAAGTTACAATGAGCAGTTCTTC. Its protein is CASSPGESYNEQFF.

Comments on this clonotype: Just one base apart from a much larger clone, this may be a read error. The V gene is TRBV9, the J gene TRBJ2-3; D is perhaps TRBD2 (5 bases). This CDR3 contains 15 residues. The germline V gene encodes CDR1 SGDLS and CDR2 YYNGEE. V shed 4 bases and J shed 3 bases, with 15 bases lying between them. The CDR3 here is CASSLSPGTTDTQYF. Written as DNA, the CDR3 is TGTGCCAGCAGCCTCTCTCCGGGAACTACAGATACGCAGTATTTT.

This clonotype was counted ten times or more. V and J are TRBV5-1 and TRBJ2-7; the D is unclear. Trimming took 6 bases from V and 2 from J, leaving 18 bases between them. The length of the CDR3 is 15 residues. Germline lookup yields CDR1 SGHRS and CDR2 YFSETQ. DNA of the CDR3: TGCGCCAGCACCATGGGTCCCTCGCCCACCTACGAGCAGTACTTC. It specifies CASTMGPSPTYEQYF.

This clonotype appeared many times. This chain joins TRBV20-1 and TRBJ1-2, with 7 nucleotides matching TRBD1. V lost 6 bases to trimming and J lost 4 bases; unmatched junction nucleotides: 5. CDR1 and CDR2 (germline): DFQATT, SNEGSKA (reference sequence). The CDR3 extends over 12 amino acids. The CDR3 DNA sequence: TGCAGTGCCTCAGGACAGGCCTATGGCTACACCTTC. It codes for CSASGQAYGYTF.

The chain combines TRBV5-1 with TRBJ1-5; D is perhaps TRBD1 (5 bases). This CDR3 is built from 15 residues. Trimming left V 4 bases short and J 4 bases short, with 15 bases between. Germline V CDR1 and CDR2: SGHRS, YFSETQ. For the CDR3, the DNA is TGCGCCAGCAGCCTGGGACCCGGGAGTAATCAGCCCCAGCATTTT. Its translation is CASSLGPGSNQPQHF. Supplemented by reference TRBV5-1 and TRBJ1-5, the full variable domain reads KAGVTQTPRYLIKTRGQQVTLSCSPISGHRSVSWYQQTPGQGLQFLFEYFSETQRNKGNFPGRFSGRQFSNSRSEMNVSTLELGDSALYLCASSLGPGSNQPQHFGDGTRLSIL.

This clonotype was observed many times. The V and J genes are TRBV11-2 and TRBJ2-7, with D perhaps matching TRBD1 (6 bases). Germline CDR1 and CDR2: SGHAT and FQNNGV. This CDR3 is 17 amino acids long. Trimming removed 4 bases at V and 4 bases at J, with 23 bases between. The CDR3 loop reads CASSSGESQGYGYEQYF. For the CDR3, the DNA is TGTGCCAGCAGCTCGGGCGAATCTCAGGGGTATGGGTACGAGCAGTACTTC.

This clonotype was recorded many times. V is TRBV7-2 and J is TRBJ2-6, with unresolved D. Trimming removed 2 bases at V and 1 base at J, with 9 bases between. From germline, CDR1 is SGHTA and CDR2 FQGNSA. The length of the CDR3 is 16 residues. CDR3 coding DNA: TGTGCCAGCAGCTTACGATCCGGGTCTGGGGCCAACGTCCTGACTTTC. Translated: CASSLRSGSGANVLTF.

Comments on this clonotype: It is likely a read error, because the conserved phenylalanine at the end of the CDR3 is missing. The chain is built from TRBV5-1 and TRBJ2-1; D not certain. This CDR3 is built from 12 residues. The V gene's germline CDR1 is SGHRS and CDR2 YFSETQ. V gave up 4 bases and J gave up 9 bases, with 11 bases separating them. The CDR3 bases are TGCGCCAGCAGCCTGGACGCAGGTGAGCAGTTCAAC. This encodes CASSLDAGEQFN.

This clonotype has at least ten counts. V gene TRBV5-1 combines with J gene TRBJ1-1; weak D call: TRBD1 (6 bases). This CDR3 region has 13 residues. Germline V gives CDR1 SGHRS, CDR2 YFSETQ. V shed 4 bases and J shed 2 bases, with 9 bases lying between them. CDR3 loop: CASSEQGNTEAFF. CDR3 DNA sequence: TGCGCCAGCAGCGAACAGGGTAACACTGAAGCTTTCTTT.

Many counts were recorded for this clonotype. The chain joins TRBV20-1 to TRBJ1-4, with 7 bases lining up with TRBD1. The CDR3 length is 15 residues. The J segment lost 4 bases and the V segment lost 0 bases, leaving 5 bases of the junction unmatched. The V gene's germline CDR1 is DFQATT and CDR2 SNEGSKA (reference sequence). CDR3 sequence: CSARDARDSNEKLFF. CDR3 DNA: TGCAGTGCTAGAGATGCTAGGGACAGTAATGAAAAACTGTTTTTT.

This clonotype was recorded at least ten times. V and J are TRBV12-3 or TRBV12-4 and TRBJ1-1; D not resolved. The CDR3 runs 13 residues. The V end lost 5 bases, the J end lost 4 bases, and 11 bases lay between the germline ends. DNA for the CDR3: TGTGCCAGCAGTCCATTCTTTGGCACTGAAGCTTTCTTT. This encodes CASSPFFGTEAFF.

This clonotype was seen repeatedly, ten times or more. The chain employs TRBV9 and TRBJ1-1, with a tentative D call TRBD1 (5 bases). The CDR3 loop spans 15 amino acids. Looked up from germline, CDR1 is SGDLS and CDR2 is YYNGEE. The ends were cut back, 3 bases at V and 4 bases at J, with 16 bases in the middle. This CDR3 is CASSAPGGVGTEAFF. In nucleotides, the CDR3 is TGTGCCAGCAGCGCCCCGGGGGGGGTAGGCACTGAAGCTTTCTTT.

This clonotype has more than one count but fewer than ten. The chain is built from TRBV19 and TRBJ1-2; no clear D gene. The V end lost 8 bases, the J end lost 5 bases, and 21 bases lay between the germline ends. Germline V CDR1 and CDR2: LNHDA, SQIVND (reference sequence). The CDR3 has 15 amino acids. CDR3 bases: TGTGCCAGTTCGCTCTCCAATACCAGAGTTTATGGCTACACCTTC. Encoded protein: CASSLSNTRVYGYTF.

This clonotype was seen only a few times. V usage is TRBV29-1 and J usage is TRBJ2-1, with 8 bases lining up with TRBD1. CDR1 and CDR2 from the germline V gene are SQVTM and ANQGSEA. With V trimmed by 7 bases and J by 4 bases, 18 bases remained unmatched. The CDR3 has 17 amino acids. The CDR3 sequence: CSAAGTGLRGAYNEQFF. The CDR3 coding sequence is TGCAGCGCAGCCGGGACAGGTCTTAGGGGGGCGTACAATGAGCAGTTCTTC.

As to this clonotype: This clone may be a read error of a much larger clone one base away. In nucleotides, the CDR3 is TGTGCCAGCAGCACTTCGGGGCAGACGAACACTGAAGCTTTCTTT. Its protein product is CASSTSGQTNTEAFF. This chain uses TRBV7-3 with TRBJ1-1, with a weak D call TRBD1 (5 bases). The V end was cut by 5 bases, the J end by 1 base, with 14 bases between. The CDR3 has 15 residues. Per the germline V gene, CDR1 is SGHTA and CDR2 is FQGTGA.